One and the same sample provided the 18 T cell receptor beta chains below, sequenced in a study of blood T cell repertoires in COVID-19. TCRdb's table, derived via immunoSEQ multiplex PCR, lists solely in-frame clones and lacks some. Among 150,000 to 200,000 clones listed, 87% were seen once. Sequencing input: PBMCs or T cells enriched from blood (not recorded which). Every receptor here comes from a woman aged 30 to 39 who had recovered from COVID-19.

This clone was seen only once. The V call is TRBV6-5, the J call TRBJ1-1; D is ambiguous. Germline-derived CDR1 and CDR2 are MNHEY and SVGAGI. V was shortened by 6 bases and J by 7 bases, with 12 bases between the two germline ends. The CDR3 is made up of 12 amino acids. CDR3 DNA sequence: TGTGCCAGCAGCGACGCGACAAGTGAAGCTTTCTTT. This encodes CASSDATSEAFF.

This clone appeared a few times. The V gene is TRBV4-2, the J gene TRBJ2-7; 8 nucleotides agree with TRBD1. CDR3 length equals 15 residues. Trimming cost V 0 bases and J 3 bases; bases outside gene matches: 4. Looked up from germline, CDR1 is LGHNA and CDR2 is YNFKEQ. CDR3 in amino acids: CASSQDQGAVYEQYF. In DNA form, the CDR3 reads TGTGCCAGCAGCCAAGATCAGGGGGCTGTCTACGAGCAGTACTTC.

V and J are TRBV7-3 and TRBJ1-1, with D unresolved. The CDR3 sequence is 13 residues long. V lost 5 bases, J lost 10 bases, and 17 bases lay in between. Per germline, CDR1 SGHTA and CDR2 FQGTGA. The CDR3 nucleotides are TGTGCCAGCAGCCAAAACCGGGAGAATGGAGCTTTCTTT. It specifies CASSQNRENGAFF.

The V gene is TRBV5-1, the J gene TRBJ1-1; no firm D call. Germline loops: CDR1 SGHRS, CDR2 YFSETQ. Deletions cut 7 bases from V and 3 bases from J, with 16 bases between. The CDR3 totals 14 residues. CDR3 DNA sequence: TGCGCCAGCTGCCGCTCCCCTACGGACACTGAAGCTTTCTTT. This codes for CASCRSPTDTEAFF.

This clone was observed a handful of times. This CDR3 is also generated by other DNA sequences in the sample. J is TRBJ1-1 and V is TRBV7-2; possible D gene TRBD1, 6 bases. V lost 5 bases and J lost 4, with 17 bases in between. The CDR3 consists of 15 residues. Per germline, CDR1 SGHTA and CDR2 FQGNSA. CDR3 protein: CASSPSGGGGTEAFF. CDR3 nucleotides: TGTGCCAGCAGCCCCTCTGGTGGGGGCGGCACTGAAGCTTTCTTT.

The gene calls are TRBV6-5 and TRBJ1-2; the D gene is possibly TRBD1 (6 bases). Germline CDR1 MNHEY, CDR2 SVGAGI. CDR3 length equals 14 residues. Trimming shortened V by 7 bases and J by 5 bases, and 17 bases separated the two germline ends. CDR3 protein: CASTFQGQGYGYTF. CDR3 nucleotides: TGTGCCAGCACCTTCCAGGGGCAGGGGTATGGCTACACCTTC.

V gene TRBV7-9 combines with J gene TRBJ2-3; no reliable D call. This CDR3 has 14 residues. Trimming cost V 1 base and J 3 bases, with 8 bases left between them. Per the germline V gene, CDR1 is SEHNR and CDR2 is FQNEAQ (reference sequence). CDR3 DNA sequence: TGTGCCAGCAGCTTAGAACAGTGGACAGATACGCAGTATTTT. The encoded protein is CASSLEQWTDTQYF.

J is TRBJ1-6 and V is TRBV7-3, with 7 nucleotides matching TRBD1. J lost 6 bases, V lost 5 bases, and 7 bases had no gene match. Germline CDR1 and CDR2: SGHTA and FQGTGA. The CDR3 runs to 15 residues. CDR3 bases: TGTGCCAGCAGCCCAAACAGGGGCTCTAATTCACCCCTCCACTTT. This sequence encodes CASSPNRGSNSPLHF. The variable domain in full, completed from reference TRBV7-3 and TRBJ1-6, reads GAGVSQTPSNKVTEKGKYVELRCDPISGHTALYWYRQSLGQGPEFLIYFQGTGAADDSGLPNDRFFAVRPEGSVSTLKIQRTERGDSAVYLCASSPNRGSNSPLHFGNGTRLTVT.

The chain is built from TRBV28 and TRBJ2-7, with 9 bases lining up with TRBD1. Germline-derived CDR1 and CDR2 are MDHEN and SYDVKM. Unmatched junction bases numbered 12, after V lost 7 bases and J lost 2 bases. The CDR3 has 16 amino acids. The CDR3 is CASIETGTGFPYEQYF. Written as DNA, the CDR3 is TGTGCCAGCATTGAAACCGGGACAGGGTTTCCCTACGAGCAGTACTTC.

The gene calls are TRBV6-2 or TRBV6-3 and TRBJ1-1; D ambiguous. Germline V gene sequence: CDR1 MNHEY, CDR2 SVGEGT. The CDR3 loop spans 14 amino acids. V was clipped by 2 bases and J by 2 bases, with 9 bases between them. CDR3 sequence: CASSYPRQNTEAFF. The CDR3 bases are TGTGCCAGCAGTTACCCCAGGCAAAACACTGAAGCTTTCTTT.

The gene calls are TRBV5-1 and TRBJ2-1; unclear D gene. The CDR3 has 15 amino acids. V gave up 4 bases and J gave up 4 bases, with 15 bases separating them. Germline values: CDR1 SGHRS, CDR2 YFSETQ. Here the CDR3 reads CASSNLNPSYNEQFF. CDR3 nucleotides: TGCGCCAGCAGCAACCTAAATCCGTCGTACAATGAGCAGTTCTTC.

The J gene is TRBJ1-1, the V gene TRBV30, with a weak D call TRBD1 (6 bases). V lost 0 bases and J lost 5, with 16 bases in between. The germline V gene has CDR1 GTSNPN and CDR2 SVGIG (reference sequence). The CDR3 sequence is 15 residues long. The CDR3 sequence: CAWSVLGGGRTEAFF. CDR3 DNA sequence: TGTGCCTGGAGTGTACTAGGGGGGGGCCGGACTGAAGCTTTCTTT.

The V gene is TRBV14, the J gene TRBJ2-7, with a tentative D call TRBD2 (8 bases). Per germline, CDR1 SGHDN and CDR2 FVKESK. The CDR3 sequence is 16 residues long. The V gene lost 1 base and the J gene lost 3 bases, with 16 bases spanning the gap. The chain's CDR3 is CASSQGLARQGYEQYF. The CDR3 bases are TGTGCCAGCAGCCAAGGACTAGCGAGACAGGGCTACGAGCAGTACTTC.

The J gene is TRBJ2-1, the V gene TRBV4-3, with D perhaps TRBD1 (5 bases). Germline lookup yields CDR1 LGHNA and CDR2 YSLEER. Trimming left V 4 bases short and J 3 bases short, with 16 bases between. This CDR3 spans 16 amino acids. The CDR3 DNA reads TGCGCCAGCAGCCCAATGACAGAATTTTACTACAATGAGCAGTTCTTC. As protein: CASSPMTEFYYNEQFF.

The chain is built from TRBV10-3 and TRBJ2-3, with 7 bases fitting TRBD2. Losses at the gene ends were 3 bases for V and 8 bases for J; bases not matched to a gene: 14. The CDR3 spans 16 residues. Per the germline V gene, CDR1 is ENHRY and CDR2 is SYGVKD. As DNA, the CDR3 is TGTGCCATCAGTGATGCAGCCGGGACTAAGTCAGGTACGCAGTATTTT. Translated, it gives CAISDAAGTKSGTQYF.

This clone was seen once. The chain carries TRBV12-3 or TRBV12-4 and TRBJ1-2; D may be TRBD1 (6 bases). CDR3 size: 13 residues. V lost 8 bases, J lost 2 bases, and 12 bases lay in between. The CDR3 DNA sequence: TGTGCCAGCGGAGGACAGCGAAACTATGGCTACACCTTC. The encoded protein is CASGGQRNYGYTF.

A single count supports this clone. The chain joins TRBV19 to TRBJ2-3; unclear D gene. The CDR3 is made up of 13 amino acids. Germline V gene lookup returns CDR1 LNHDA and CDR2 SQIVND (reference sequence). V was pared by 5 bases and J by 4 bases, with 10 bases between. CDR3 nucleotides: TGTGCCAGTAGTCTGGGCCAGGCAGATACGCAGTATTTT. Amino acid sequence: CASSLGQADTQYF.

This chain connects TRBV6-5 to TRBJ1-5; D is uncertain. CDR1 MNHEY and CDR2 SVGAGI come from the germline V gene. This CDR3 comprises 14 residues. V was shortened by 8 bases and J by 0 bases, with 11 bases between the two germline ends. The CDR3 DNA sequence: TGTGCCAGCCGGGAGTCCTATAGCAATCAGCCCCAGCATTTT. Translation gives CASRESYSNQPQHF.